A selection of T cell receptor beta chains follows, all from one sample in a study of response to subunit inactivated influenza vaccine. TCRdb called the RT-PCR reads again in MiXCR, with one record for every CDR3 protein. The sample holds 500,000 to 600,000 distinct CDR3 sequences; around 10% are singletons and the top ten take 11%. This same sample was also part of a study on T cells expressing NK-cell markers.

The material sequenced was PBMCs from blood, taken on the day of vaccination. These receptors were taken from a man aged 50 to 60 who received an inactivated influenza vaccine. The CDR3 runs from the conserved cysteine through the conserved F or W.

v_gene | CDR3aa
TRBV18 | CASSPPRFGYTDTQYF
TRBV28 | CASSLFLNVNQPQHF
TRBV2 | CASNWGDTEAFF
TRBV12-3/TRBV12-4 | CASSLRGNNQPQHF
TRBV7-2 | CASSLGLRDEQYF
TRBV11-2 | CASSTWTGQETQYF
TRBV18 | CASSPKYRGEQYF
TRBV20-1 | CSARDLGGLGTEAFF
TRBV10-3 | CAISPPGQGFNEQFF
TRBV2 | CASSGVAGGNEQYF
TRBV6-2/TRBV6-3 | CASRTDRDSPLHF
TRBV12-3/TRBV12-4 | CASRSHSGTSGPQETQYF
TRBV6-2/TRBV6-3 | CASKTGGETQYF
TRBV20-1 | CSADSGDSKYNEQFF
TRBV10-3 | CAISESPQGNTIYF
TRBV27 | CASSALPPTSGGYEQYF
TRBV11-2 | CASSLGFGGEHAYNEQFF
TRBV7-2 | CASSMRGDYGYTF
TRBV28 | CASSLTRGGVNIQYF
TRBV21-1 | CASSKVPDSANTGELFF
TRBV28 | CASSFPTGTKNIQYF
TRBV15 | CATVGTNYEQYF
TRBV20-1 | CSATGWASNTEAFF
TRBV2 | CASSEFARGSQETQYF
TRBV3-1 | CASSLGTRLYEQFF
TRBV5-1 | CASSLGGTSGENIQYF
TRBV29-1 | CGTEDSSAGELFF
TRBV29-1 | CSDRQGLYGYTF
TRBV5-1 | CASRGQGSGEQYF
TRBV29-1 | CSVTGQNSNEQFF
TRBV3-1 | CASSPRGDQPQHF
TRBV2 | CASSELAENTGELFF
TRBV4-3 | CASSHTADATQYF
TRBV20-1 | CSARGTSGGLFEQFF
TRBV14 | CASSQEGQGEAKNIQYF
TRBV18 | CASSPPGGGLPDTQYF
TRBV29-1 | CSVHGGVITDTQYF
TRBV7-2 | CASSSRRDYEQYF
TRBV9 | CASSVEVAVINEQFF
TRBV12-3/TRBV12-4 | CASTTTGGSGITDTQYF